The present entry profiles one T cell receptor (beta chain) with its context. Its cognate antigen has yet to be identified. Base qualities were left out, and no much larger clone turns up one base away. Library preparation employed RT-PCR. The sample was run on a NextSeq 550. TCRdb cleaned the public reads at Q25 with fastp, built clones with MiXCR and kept in-frame beta chains. Rows with one shared CDR3 protein collapse into an entry with the most common genes and DNA. The sample data list about 100,000 distinct CDR3 sequences, and 35% of these were observed just once. The ten top clones hold under 30% of the sample. The data originate from a study of patients and donors after allogeneic stem cell transplantation (dated by TCRdb to 2020 to 2022). This receptor was taken from a human donor who was either an allogeneic HSCT recipient or a stem cell or donor lymphocyte infusion donor (not recorded which). It is not recorded whose cells these are; they may come from a transplant donor. Sequencing input: blood, either unsorted or a sorted T cell fraction (not recorded which).

The CDR3: CSARDPTYQPQHF. The DNA reads TGCAGTGCTAGAGACCCCACTTATCAGCCCCAGCATTTT. The chain is assembled from TRBV20-1 and TRBJ1-5; no D gene can be assigned with confidence. Measured from the cysteine to the phenylalanine, the CDR3 is 13 residues long. The DNA shown is the 39-base CDR3, in frame from base 1. V is clipped by 0 bases and J by 5 bases, and the sequence between their germline boundaries is 8 bases long. Sequences DFQATT (CDR1) and SNEGSKA (CDR2) are obtained from the germline V gene (reference sequence).